These 2 T cell receptor beta chains originate from one sample sequenced in a study of early T cells in non-severe SARS-CoV-2 infection. One entry per CDR3 protein results from TCRdb running MiXCR on the 5' RACE reads. The data contain 75,000 to 90,000 distinct CDR3 sequences, about 10% of them singletons. Sequenced here: whole blood, sampled at baseline. The receptors originated from an adult who was a healthcare worker with PCR-confirmed SARS-CoV-2 infection or an uninfected control (not recorded which).

The gene calls are TRBV5-5 and TRBJ2-7, with 7 bases matching TRBD1. In germline, CDR1 is SGHKS, CDR2 YYEKEE (reference sequence). The ends lost 3 bases at V and 2 bases at J; junction bases unmatched: 8. This CDR3 comprises 15 residues. The CDR3 region is CASSWGEGTAYEQYF. CDR3 coding DNA: TGTGCCAGCAGCTGGGGAGAGGGGACAGCCTACGAGCAGTACTTC.

This clonotype showed up many times. V is TRBV20-1 and J is TRBJ2-1; maybe TRBD2 (6 bases). Trimming pared 1 base from V and 0 bases from J, leaving 16 bases between. Germline CDR1 reads DFQATT; CDR2 reads SNEGSKA (reference sequence). The CDR3 has 17 residues. Here the CDR3 reads CSARGDSGKSSYNEQFF. As DNA, the CDR3 is TGCAGTGCTAGAGGGGATAGCGGCAAAAGCTCCTACAATGAGCAGTTCTTC.